The entry below gives a single T cell receptor beta chain sequence along with its context. The sample is drawn from a study of CD8 T cells in Susac syndrome. The CDR3 sequence is 11 residues long. V was pared by 9 bases and J by 2 bases, with 8 bases between. Germline values: CDR1 LNHDA, CDR2 SQIVND (reference sequence). When the RNA was reverse transcribed, random hexamers were used with an input of roughly 0.5 to 1 ug. TCRdb analysed the immunoSEQ multiplex PCR reads with MiXCR anew, one entry per CDR3 protein. Of about 300,000 distinct CDR3 sequences listed, around 91% are singletons. Sequencing was done on a sample of CD8+ T cells from PBMCs. This sequence originates from a human donor with multiple sclerosis. The chain joins TRBV19 to TRBJ2-7; perhaps TRBD2 as D (5 bases). In DNA, the CDR3 is TGTGCCAGCAGCGGTCCCTACGAGCAGTACTTC. Translation gives CASSGPYEQYF.